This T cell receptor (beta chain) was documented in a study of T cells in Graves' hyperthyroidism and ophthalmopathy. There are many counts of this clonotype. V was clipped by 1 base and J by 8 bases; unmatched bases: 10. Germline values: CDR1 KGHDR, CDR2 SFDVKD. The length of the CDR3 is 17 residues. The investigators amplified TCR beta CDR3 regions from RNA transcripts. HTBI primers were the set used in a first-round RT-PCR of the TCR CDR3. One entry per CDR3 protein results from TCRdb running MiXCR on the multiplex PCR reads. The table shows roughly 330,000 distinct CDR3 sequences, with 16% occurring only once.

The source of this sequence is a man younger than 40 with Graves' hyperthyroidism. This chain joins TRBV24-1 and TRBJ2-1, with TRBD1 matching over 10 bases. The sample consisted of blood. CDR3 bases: TGTGCCACCAGTGATTTTTCGACCGGGACAGGGGCTTATGAGCAGTTCTTC. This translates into CATSDFSTGTGAYEQFF.